This entry is about one T cell receptor (beta chain). This clonotype was detected many times. It has no known antigen specificity. Base qualities are missing; no much larger clone stands one base away. TCR cDNA was made using 5'RACE template switching, a step that added a universal primer site and unique molecular identifiers. Priming of cDNA synthesis was performed from both the TCR alpha and TCR beta constant segments. Two PCR steps were used to amplify libraries, with sample barcodes and sequencing adapters being added in the second step. Libraries were sequenced on Illumina HiSeq 2500 (2x100 bp) or NovaSeq (2x150 bp). As for the original processing: Reads were demultiplexed and collapsed into UMI consensus sequences with MIGEC, and V(D)J alignment was performed with MiXCR. Using edgeR on replicate PBMC samples, clonotypes were called vaccine-responding if FDR was below 0.01 and the log2 fold change was above 5 up to day 15. Each bulk clonotype was labeled CD4 or CD8 based on which sequenced repertoire, CD4 or CD8, contained the clonotype at higher abundance. TCRdb passed the public sequencing reads through fastp at Q25 and MiXCR, retaining productive beta sequences. Rows with one shared CDR3 protein collapse into an entry with the most common genes and DNA. In this record, the V and J calls reflect TCRdb's handling and not the investigators' own analysis. This sample comprises about 120,000 distinct CDR3 sequences, about 7.8% of them detected only once. The ten largest account for more than 2.5% of the sample.

The germline V gene encodes CDR1 SGHRS and CDR2 YFSETQ. Trimming removed 7 bases from V and 3 bases from J, leaving 25 bases between the germline ends. From the cysteine through the phenylalanine, the CDR3 covers 18 amino acids. Just CDR3 DNA is preserved here, 54 bases in frame from base 1. The treatment or condition label, as the study defines it: live attenuated yellow fever vaccine strain. A standard Ficoll-Paque protocol was used to isolate PBMCs from peripheral blood. Dynabeads CD4 and CD8 positive selection kits were used to isolate CD4 and CD8 T-cell fractions. RNA was extracted with TriZol from bulk PBMCs, CD4 and CD8 fractions, and dextramer-positive and dextramer-negative fractions. This sample was taken from a study of T cells after yellow fever vaccination (dated by TCRdb to the late 2010s). Looking at the study overall: Libraries from fractions with low cell numbers were prepared with the SMART-Seq v4 Ultra Low Input RNA kit. To follow T-cell clones before and after both primary and booster YFV17D yellow fever vaccination, bulk TCR alpha and beta repertoires underwent longitudinal sequencing. Two healthy male donors, one aged 18 to 29 and one aged 30 to 40 years, made up the cohort. Blood samples were taken at several timepoints before and after primary and secondary immunization, and bulk PBMC replicates and cell subsets were isolated. What the work shows at the level of the full study, not this receptor alone: Most clones expanded after primary vaccination (approximately 96% of CD4 and roughly 88% of CD8) were re-detected after the booster, suggesting that broad memory maintenance occurred. Computational filtering was needed because FACS-sorted repertoires could contain abundant contaminating clonotypes from the bulk population. A small fraction of clonotypes showed up in both the CD4 and CD8 compartments, probably as a result of convergent recombination. Because the study included only a couple of donors, the extent to which the findings can be generalized is limited. Compared with the primary T-cell response, the secondary T-cell response was faster but weaker, reaching its peak on day 5 rather than on day 15.

The source material was CD4+ T cells sorted from PBMCs, sampled approximately 40 days after the first yellow fever vaccination. Here the chain combines TRBV5-1 and TRBJ2-2, and the D gene may be TRBD1, 7 bases matching. The TCR originated in a man between 18 and 29 years old who received the YFV17D yellow fever vaccine. The base sequence is TGCGCCAGCCCTCAGGAGGGACAGCCCCAAGCACACACCGGGGAGCTGTTTTTT. Its amino acids are CASPQEGQPQAHTGELFF.